This record looks at one TCR beta chain sequence and its context. Antigen: not known. The method was immunoSEQ multiplex PCR; TCRdb's version includes in-frame clones alone and lacks a portion of them. This table has 85,000 to 130,000 clones, 85% to 95% appearing once. This sample was taken from a study of T cell responses to AZD1222 COVID-19 vaccine. Study findings and constraints: Clonal diversity may have been underestimated, and the donors were mostly white British, with more females than males. Per reports, nearly half of all spike-specific TCRs target regions that are unmutated in variants.

This CDR3 comprises 13 residues. V gave up 7 bases and J gave up 5 bases; unmatched junction bases: 4. The genes are TRBV12-3 or TRBV12-4 and TRBJ1-4; 7 positions match TRBD1. The material was peripheral blood, obtained on day 0 of AZD1222 vaccination. This receptor was obtained from an adult in good health. CDR3 protein: CASTRQGNEKLFF. In DNA form, the CDR3 reads TGTGCCAGCACCCGACAGGGAAATGAAAAACTGTTTTTT.